The 2 T cell receptor beta chains below all came from one sample that was sequenced in a study of cytomegalovirus exposure and HLA in healthy donors. The PCR made use of 60 Vbeta and 13 Jbeta primers. The method was immunoSEQ multiplex PCR; TCRdb's version includes in-frame clones alone and lacks a portion of them. The table has about 200,000 clones, 70% to 80% seen once. The sequencing input was PBMCs. These receptors were taken from a male donor in good health and CMV-seropositive.

J is TRBJ1-2 and V is TRBV5-6; TRBD1 might be the D (5 bases). The CDR3 sequence is 11 residues long. Germline V gives CDR1 SGHDT, CDR2 YYEEEE. The ends were cut back, 1 base at V and 13 bases at J, with 11 bases in the middle. The CDR3 nucleotides read TGTGCCAGCAGCTTGCAGGGTCCGGGCACCTTC. It translates to CASSLQGPGTF.

The V call is TRBV5-1, the J call TRBJ2-5; D gene ambiguous. V was trimmed by 0 bases and J by 5 bases, leaving 5 bases between them. The CDR3 consists of 12 residues. The germline V gene encodes CDR1 SGHRS and CDR2 YFSETQ. The DNA for the CDR3 is TGCGCCAGCAGCTTGGAACTCGAGACCCAGTACTTC. Amino acids: CASSLELETQYF.